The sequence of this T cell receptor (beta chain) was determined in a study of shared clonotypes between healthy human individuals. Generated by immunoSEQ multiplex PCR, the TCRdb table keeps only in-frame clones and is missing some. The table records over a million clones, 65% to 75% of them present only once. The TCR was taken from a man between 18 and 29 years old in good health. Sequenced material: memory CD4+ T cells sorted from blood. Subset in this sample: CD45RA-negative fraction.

The CDR3 DNA sequence: TGCGCCAGCAGCACCCGGCAAGAGACCCAGTACTTC. It is translated as CASSTRQETQYF. The chain couples TRBV5-1 to TRBJ2-5, with D unresolved. The V gene lost 4 bases and the J gene lost 2 bases, with 6 bases spanning the gap. Per the germline V gene, CDR1 is SGHRS and CDR2 is YFSETQ. The CDR3 spans 12 residues.